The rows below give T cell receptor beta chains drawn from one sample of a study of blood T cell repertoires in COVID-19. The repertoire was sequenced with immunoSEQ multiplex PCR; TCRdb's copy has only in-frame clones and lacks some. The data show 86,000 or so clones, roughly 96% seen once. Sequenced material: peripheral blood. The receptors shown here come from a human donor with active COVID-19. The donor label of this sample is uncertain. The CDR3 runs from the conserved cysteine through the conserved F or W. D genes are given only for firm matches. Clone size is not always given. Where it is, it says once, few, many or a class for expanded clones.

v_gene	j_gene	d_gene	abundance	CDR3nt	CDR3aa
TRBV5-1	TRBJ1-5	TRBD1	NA	TGCGCCAGCAGCTACCGACCTGCCGACACAGGGGTGCATCAGCCCCAGCATTTT	CASSYRPADTGVHQPQHF
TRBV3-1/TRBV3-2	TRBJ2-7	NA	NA	TGTGCCAGCAGCCAAGTGGGTCTCGGCCCTGGAGCCTACGAGCAGTACTTC	CASSQVGLGPGAYEQYF
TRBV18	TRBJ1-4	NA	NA	TGTGCCAGCTCACTCCTTTGGGGGGATAATGAAAAACTGTTTTTT	CASSLLWGDNEKLFF
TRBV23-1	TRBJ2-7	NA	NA	TGCGCCAGCAGTCAATCTCACGGGGAAAGCTACGAGCAGTACTTC	CASSQSHGESYEQYF
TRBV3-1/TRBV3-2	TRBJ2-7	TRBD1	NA	TGTGCCAGCAGCACCCGACAGGGGGCCATCTCCTCCTACGAGCAGTACTTC	CASSTRQGAISSYEQYF
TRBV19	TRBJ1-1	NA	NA	TGTGCCAGTAGATCGACAGAGAAAGCTTTCTTT	CASRSTEKAFF
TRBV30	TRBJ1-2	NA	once	TGTGCCTGGATAGGCAGCCCGACTAGGCCATCTAGGGGCTATGGCTACACCTTC	CAWIGSPTRPSRGYGYTF
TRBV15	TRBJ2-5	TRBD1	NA	TGTGCCACCAGCTACGGGGACAGGGATTTTCAAGAGACCCAGTACTTC	CATSYGDRDFQETQYF
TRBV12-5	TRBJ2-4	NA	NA	TGTGCTAGTGGTTTGGTAAGGTTTACAGGGTGGGTCGGCTACTTC	CASGLVRFTGWVGYF
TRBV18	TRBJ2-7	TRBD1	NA	TGTGCCAGCTCGCAAACCGGACAGGGCTACGAGCAGTACTTC	CASSQTGQGYEQYF
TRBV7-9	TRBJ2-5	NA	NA	TGTGCCAGCAGCTTAGCGCGGGACCAAGAGACCCAGTACTTC	CASSLARDQETQYF
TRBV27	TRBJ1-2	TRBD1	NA	TGTGCCAGCAGATACGTCCCGGACAGGGGATATGGCTACACCTTC	CASRYVPDRGYGYTF
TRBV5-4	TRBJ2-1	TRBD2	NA	TGTGCCAGCAGCTCTAGCGGGGGGAGCTCCTACAATGAGCAGTTCTTC	CASSSSGGSSYNEQFF
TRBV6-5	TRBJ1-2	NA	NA	TGTGCCAGCAGTTACTCCGGCAGGGGAAGCTATGGCTACACCTTC	CASSYSGRGSYGYTF
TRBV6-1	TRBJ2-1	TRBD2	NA	TGTGCCAGCAGTGAAGCGGTCGCGGGGGGGCCCCTCAATGAGCAGTTCTTC	CASSEAVAGGPLNEQFF
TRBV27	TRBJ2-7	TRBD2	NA	TGTGCCAGCAGCCCTACCCCCTTAGCGGGGAGCTCCTACGAGCAGTACTTC	CASSPTPLAGSSYEQYF
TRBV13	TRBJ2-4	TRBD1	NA	TGTGCCAGCAGCAAAAAACCGACCGGGACAGGGGGATTTCACATTCAGTACTTC	CASSKKPTGTGGFHIQYF
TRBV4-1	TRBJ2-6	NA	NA	TGCGCCAGCAGCTCCCGACAGAACTCTGGGGCCAACGTCCTGACTTTC	CASSSRQNSGANVLTF
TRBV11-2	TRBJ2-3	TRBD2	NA	TGTGCCAGCAGCTTAGAGGCGGGGGGATACACAGATACGCAGTATTTT	CASSLEAGGYTDTQYF
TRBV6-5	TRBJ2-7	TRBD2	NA	TGTGCCAGCAGCGAGACTAGCGGGAGAGTTTTGTACTTC	CASSETSGRVLYF
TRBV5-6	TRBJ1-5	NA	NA	TGTGCCAGCAGCTTGGGCAGCGTAAGCAATCAGCCCCAGCATTTT	CASSLGSVSNQPQHF
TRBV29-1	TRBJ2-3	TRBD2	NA	TGCAGCGTGGGGACTAGCGGAGTCAGCACAGATACGCAGTATTTT	CSVGTSGVSTDTQYF
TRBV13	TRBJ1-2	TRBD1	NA	TGTGCCAGCAGCTTAGGGACAGGGGGTACTAACTATGGCTACACCTTC	CASSLGTGGTNYGYTF
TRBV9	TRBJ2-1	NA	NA	TGTGCCAGCAGCGTAACAAGCTCCTACAATGAGCAGTTCTTC	CASSVTSSYNEQFF
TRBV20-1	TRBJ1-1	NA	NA	TGCAGTGCTAGTGGGGGGGCTGAAGCTTTCTTT	CSASGGAEAFF
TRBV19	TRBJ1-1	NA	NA	TGTGCCAGTAGTTTGACAGTGAACACTGAAGCTTTCTTT	CASSLTVNTEAFF
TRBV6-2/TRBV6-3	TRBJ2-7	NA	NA	TGTGCCAGCAGTTACTCGCAGGGGTCCTACGAGCAGTACTTC	CASSYSQGSYEQYF
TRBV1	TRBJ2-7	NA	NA	TGCACCAGCAGCCCTTGGACTGGTGTACGAGGGGAGCAGTACTTC	CTSSPWTGVRGEQYF
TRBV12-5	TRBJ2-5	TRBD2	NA	TGTGCTAGTGGTACCCCGCTAGCGGGGGGTAGAAAGACCCAGTACTTC	CASGTPLAGGRKTQYF